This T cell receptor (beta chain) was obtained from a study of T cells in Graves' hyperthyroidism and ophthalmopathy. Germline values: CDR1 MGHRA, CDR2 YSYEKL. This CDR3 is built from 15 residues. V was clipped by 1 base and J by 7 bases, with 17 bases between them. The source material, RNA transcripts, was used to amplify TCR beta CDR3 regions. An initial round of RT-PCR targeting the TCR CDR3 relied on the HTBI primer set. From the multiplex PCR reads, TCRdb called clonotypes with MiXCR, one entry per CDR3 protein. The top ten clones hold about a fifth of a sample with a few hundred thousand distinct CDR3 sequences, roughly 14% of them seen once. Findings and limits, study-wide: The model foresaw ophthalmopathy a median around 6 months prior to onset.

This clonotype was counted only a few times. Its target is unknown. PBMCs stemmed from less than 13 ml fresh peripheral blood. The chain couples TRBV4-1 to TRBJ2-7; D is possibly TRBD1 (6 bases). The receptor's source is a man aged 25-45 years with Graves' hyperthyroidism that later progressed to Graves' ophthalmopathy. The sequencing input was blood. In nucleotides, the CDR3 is TGCGCCAGCAGCCAAGGAGACAGGCCCCAGGTGGAGCAGTACTTC. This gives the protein CASSQGDRPQVEQYF.